This is a list of T cell receptor beta chains from one sample in a study of CD8 T cells in Susac syndrome. TCRdb recomputed calls from the immunoSEQ multiplex PCR reads with MiXCR, one row per CDR3 protein. The sample records tens of thousands of distinct CDR3 sequences, roughly 93% being singletons. The sequenced material came from CD8+ T cells from PBMCs. These receptors originate from a human donor in good health. Each CDR3 is given with its conserved first and last residue. A D gene is named only where the DNA matches it firmly. A clone size is listed for some rows: how often the clone was seen (once, few, many), or a class if it is expanded.

j_call d_call clone_size v_call cdr3_aa cdr3_nt
TRBJ2-7 . once TRBV7-8 CASSSRDAYEQYF TGTGCCAGCAGCTCTAGGGACGCCTACGAGCAGTACTTC
TRBJ2-3 . once TRBV9 CASSVGRDNTDTQYF TGTGCCAGCAGCGTAGGGCGGGACAACACAGATACGCAGTATTTT
TRBJ2-1 . few TRBV27 CASSQYNEQFF TGTGCCAGCAGTCAATACAATGAGCAGTTCTTC
TRBJ1-5 . . TRBV7-9 CASSLEGPTSNQPQHF TGTGCCAGCAGCTTAGAGGGACCTACTAGCAATCAGCCCCAGCATTTT
TRBJ2-7 TRBD2 . TRBV4-1 CASSQGPAGGLYEQYF TGCGCCAGCAGCCAAGGTCCCGCGGGGGGGCTCTACGAGCAGTACTTC
TRBJ2-3 . . TRBV19 CASSGTGTITDTQYF TGTGCCAGTAGTGGTACCGGGACCATCACAGATACGCAGTATTTT
TRBJ1-2 TRBD1 . TRBV4-1 CASSLTGKEVYGYTF TGCGCCAGCAGCTTGACAGGGAAGGAGGTCTATGGCTACACCTTC
TRBJ1-5 . . TRBV6-5 CASSYGDGRPQHF TGTGCCAGCAGTTACGGCGACGGACGGCCCCAGCATTTT
TRBJ1-5 . . TRBV7-2 CASSLMAGPLEPQHF TGTGCCAGCAGCCTCATGGCCGGGCCGCTCGAGCCCCAGCATTTT
TRBJ1-2 . . TRBV2 CASLPDNNYGYTF TGTGCCAGCTTGCCGGATAATAACTATGGCTACACCTTC
TRBJ2-5 . . TRBV9 CASSPEGRQETQYF TGTGCCAGCAGCCCAGAGGGCAGGCAAGAGACCCAGTACTTC
TRBJ1-4 . . TRBV7-9 CASSPYPVTNEKLFF TGTGCCAGCAGCCCCTATCCCGTAACTAATGAAAAACTGTTTTTT
TRBJ2-7 . . TRBV19 CASSPRQLSSYEQYF TGTGCCAGTAGCCCAAGGCAGCTCAGCTCCTACGAGCAGTACTTC
TRBJ2-5 . . TRBV12-3/TRBV12-4 CASSDSARVGGWRETQYF TGTGCCAGCAGTGACAGCGCCAGGGTTGGGGGGTGGCGAGAGACCCAGTACTTC
TRBJ1-1 . . TRBV20-1 CSARGPRNLRTEAFF TGCAGTGCTAGGGGGCCAAGAAACCTACGGACTGAAGCTTTCTTT
TRBJ2-7 TRBD2 once TRBV15 CATSMASGSYEQYF TGTGCCACCAGCATGGCTAGCGGATCCTACGAGCAGTACTTC
TRBJ2-1 . . TRBV10-2 CASSEFFLAAEQFF TGCGCCAGCAGTGAATTTTTCCTGGCTGCTGAGCAGTTCTTC
TRBJ2-1 TRBD2 . TRBV13 CAAREGLAGGNEQFF TGTGCCGCCCGAGAGGGACTAGCGGGAGGAAATGAGCAGTTCTTC
TRBJ2-2 TRBD1 . TRBV4-1 CASSWSGQGNTGELFF TGCGCCAGCAGCTGGTCAGGACAGGGAAACACCGGGGAGCTGTTTTTT
TRBJ2-1 . . TRBV14 CASSHETGVLYNEQFF TGTGCCAGCAGTCACGAGACGGGGGTCCTCTACAATGAGCAGTTCTTC
TRBJ2-7 . . TRBV27 CASGVRHEQYF TGTGCCAGCGGGGTTAGGCACGAGCAGTACTTC
TRBJ2-1 TRBD2 . TRBV9 CASSVVASGDNEQFF TGTGCCAGCAGCGTAGTTGCTAGCGGGGACAATGAGCAGTTCTTC
TRBJ2-5 TRBD2 . TRBV7-2 CASSLLLAGGGLETQYF TGTGCCAGCAGCTTACTACTAGCGGGGGGCGGGTTGGAGACCCAGTACTTC
TRBJ2-1 . . TRBV6-2/TRBV6-3 CAIFQPIRDERRYNEQFF TGTGCCATCTTCCAACCAATCCGGGACGAGAGAAGGTACAATGAGCAGTTCTTC
TRBJ2-5 TRBD2 . TRBV27 CASGDSGIQETQYF TGTGCCAGCGGTGATAGCGGGATCCAAGAGACCCAGTACTTC
TRBJ1-1 . . TRBV4-3 CASSQDQRVWTEAFF TGCGCCAGCAGCCAAGATCAGCGGGTTTGGACTGAAGCTTTCTTT
TRBJ2-1 TRBD1 . TRBV19 CASGQGRNEQFF TGTGCCAGCGGACAGGGACGGAATGAGCAGTTCTTC
TRBJ1-6 . . TRBV7-8 CASRTEFNSPLHF TGTGCCAGCAGGACAGAATTTAATTCACCCCTCCACTTT
TRBJ2-3 . . TRBV28 CASSSPRGQGNPDTQYF TGTGCCAGCAGTTCCCCCCGTGGGCAGGGGAACCCAGATACGCAGTATTTT
TRBJ2-4 . . TRBV3-1 CASSLARAKNIQYF TGTGCCAGCAGCCTCGCAAGGGCCAAAAACATTCAGTACTTC
TRBJ1-1 . . TRBV4-1 CASSPYPGVEVFF TGCGCCAGCAGCCCCTACCCAGGGGTAGAAGTTTTCTTT
TRBJ1-1 TRBD1 . TRBV9 CASSPQSSAGGTEAFF TGTGCCAGCAGCCCCCAGAGCTCGGCAGGGGGCACTGAAGCTTTCTTT
TRBJ2-1 TRBD2 . TRBV4-3 CASSTIGGAEQFF TGCGCCAGCAGCACTATCGGGGGGGCTGAGCAGTTCTTC
TRBJ2-1 . . TRBV30 CAWTDRGVNEQFF TGTGCCTGGACCGATAGGGGGGTAAATGAGCAGTTCTTC
TRBJ1-5 . . TRBV27 CASSLFGTKYSNQPQHF TGTGCCAGCAGTTTATTTGGGACAAAGTATAGCAATCAGCCCCAGCATTTT
TRBJ2-1 TRBD2 . TRBV20-1 CSASLGLAGDYNEQFF TGCAGTGCTAGCCTGGGACTAGCGGGGGATTACAATGAGCAGTTCTTC
TRBJ2-1 . . TRBV4-1 CASSPREGASYNEQFF TGCGCCAGCAGCCCCAGAGAAGGGGCCTCCTACAATGAGCAGTTCTTC
TRBJ1-2 TRBD1 . TRBV29-1 CSVGQGDGYTF TGCAGCGTTGGACAGGGGGATGGCTACACCTTC
TRBJ2-5 . . TRBV9 CASSVEPGLQETQYF TGTGCCAGCAGCGTAGAACCGGGACTCCAAGAGACCCAGTACTTC
TRBJ1-1 TRBD1 . TRBV7-9 CASSFLTGPTTEAFF TGTGCCAGCAGCTTTCTGACAGGGCCCACCACTGAAGCTTTCTTT
TRBJ2-5 TRBD1 . TRBV19 CASSIGTGDETQYF TGTGCCAGTAGTATTGGGACAGGGGATGAGACCCAGTACTTC
TRBJ2-1 TRBD2 . TRBV4-3 CASSLGTSGGDNEQFF TGCGCCAGCAGCCTCGGGACTAGCGGGGGGGACAATGAGCAGTTCTTC
TRBJ1-2 . . TRBV7-8 CASSLEAGLLYGYTF TGTGCCAGCAGCTTAGAGGCGGGACTGCTCTATGGCTACACCTTC
TRBJ1-2 . . TRBV20-1 CSARDSVLVYYNYGYTF TGCAGTGCTAGAGACAGCGTACTAGTCTACTATAACTATGGCTACACCTTC
TRBJ2-7 . . TRBV27 CASSLGDGPYEQYF TGTGCCAGCAGTTTAGGGGACGGACCCTACGAGCAGTACTTC
TRBJ1-1 . . TRBV28 CASSFGGTPRAEAFF TGTGCCAGCAGTTTTGGCGGGACCCCTCGCGCTGAAGCTTTCTTT
TRBJ2-6 . . TRBV7-9 CASSFLRGTLSSGANVLTF TGTGCCAGCAGCTTTTTGAGGGGGACTTTGAGCTCTGGGGCCAACGTCCTGACTTTC
TRBJ1-2 . . TRBV29-1 CSVGGGGIANYGYTF TGCAGCGTTGGTGGGGGCGGGATAGCTAACTATGGCTACACCTTC
TRBJ2-2 . . TRBV13 CASSLGTLNTGELFF TGTGCCAGCAGCTTAGGCACTCTTAACACCGGGGAGCTGTTTTTT
TRBJ2-3 TRBD2 . TRBV27 CASSLTSGPGDTQYF TGTGCCAGCAGTTTGACTAGCGGGCCGGGAGATACGCAGTATTTT
TRBJ2-3 TRBD1 . TRBV6-6 CASSYPPGQGTDTQYF TGTGCCAGCAGTTACCCCCCGGGACAGGGCACAGATACGCAGTATTTT
TRBJ1-1 . . TRBV27 CASSLSAGDKKAFF TGTGCCAGCAGTTTATCGGCAGGGGATAAGAAAGCTTTCTTT
TRBJ1-1 . . TRBV27 CASRVTDRLNTEAFF TGTGCCAGCAGGGTTACAGACAGGTTGAACACTGAAGCTTTCTTT
TRBJ2-5 TRBD2 . TRBV5-1 CASSLEVAGGLKTQYF TGCGCCAGCAGCTTGGAGGTAGCGGGAGGTCTCAAGACCCAGTACTTC
TRBJ2-3 TRBD2 . TRBV3-1 CASSHRLAGGIVPSTDTQYF TGTGCCAGCAGCCACCGACTAGCGGGGGGGATAGTACCTAGCACAGATACGCAGTATTTT
TRBJ1-1 TRBD1 . TRBV4-1 CASSLDPRGTAFF TGCGCCAGCAGTCTCGACCCCAGGGGGACGGCTTTCTTT
TRBJ2-1 . . TRBV29-1 CSVGHREQFF TGCAGCGTTGGTCATCGTGAGCAGTTCTTC